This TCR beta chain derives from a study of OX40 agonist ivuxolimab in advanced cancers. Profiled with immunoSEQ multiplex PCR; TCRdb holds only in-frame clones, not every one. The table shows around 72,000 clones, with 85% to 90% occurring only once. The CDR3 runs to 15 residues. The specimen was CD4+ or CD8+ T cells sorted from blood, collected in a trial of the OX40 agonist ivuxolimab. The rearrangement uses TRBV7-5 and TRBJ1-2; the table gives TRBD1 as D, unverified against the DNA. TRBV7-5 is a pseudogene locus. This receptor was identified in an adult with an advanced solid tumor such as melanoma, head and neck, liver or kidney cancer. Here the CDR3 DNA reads TGTGCCAGAAGCTTAGGTCGACAGGGTAACTATGGCTACACCTTC. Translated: CARSLGRQGNYGYTF.